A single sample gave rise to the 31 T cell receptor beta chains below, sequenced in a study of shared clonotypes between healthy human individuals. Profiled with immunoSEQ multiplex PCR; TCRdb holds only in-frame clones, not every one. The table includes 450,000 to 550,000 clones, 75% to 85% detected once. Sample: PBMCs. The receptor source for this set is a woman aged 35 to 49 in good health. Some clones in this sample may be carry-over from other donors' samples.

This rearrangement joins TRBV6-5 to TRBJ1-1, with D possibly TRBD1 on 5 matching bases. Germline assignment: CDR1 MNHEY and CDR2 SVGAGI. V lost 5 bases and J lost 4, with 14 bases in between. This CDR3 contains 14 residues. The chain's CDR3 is CASSLQSGGTEAFF. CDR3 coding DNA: TGTGCCAGCAGTCTCCAGTCGGGGGGCACTGAAGCTTTCTTT.

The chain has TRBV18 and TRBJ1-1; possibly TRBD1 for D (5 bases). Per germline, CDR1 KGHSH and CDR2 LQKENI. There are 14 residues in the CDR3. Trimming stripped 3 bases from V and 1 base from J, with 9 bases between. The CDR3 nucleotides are TGTGCCAGCTCACCGGGACGTGGGAACACTGAAGCTTTCTTT. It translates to CASSPGRGNTEAFF.

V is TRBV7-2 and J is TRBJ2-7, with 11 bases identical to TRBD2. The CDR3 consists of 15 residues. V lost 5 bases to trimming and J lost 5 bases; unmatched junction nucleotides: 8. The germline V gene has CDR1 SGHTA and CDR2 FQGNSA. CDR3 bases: TGTGCCAGCAGCCGGATAGCGGGAGGGAGCAACGAGCAGTACTTC. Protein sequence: CASSRIAGGSNEQYF.

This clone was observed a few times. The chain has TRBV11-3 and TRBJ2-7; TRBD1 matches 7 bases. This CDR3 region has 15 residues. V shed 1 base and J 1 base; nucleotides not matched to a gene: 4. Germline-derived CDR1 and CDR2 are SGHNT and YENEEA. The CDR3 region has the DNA TGTGCCAGCAGCTTAGCTGGGGACAGATCCTACGAGCAGTACTTC. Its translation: CASSLAGDRSYEQYF.

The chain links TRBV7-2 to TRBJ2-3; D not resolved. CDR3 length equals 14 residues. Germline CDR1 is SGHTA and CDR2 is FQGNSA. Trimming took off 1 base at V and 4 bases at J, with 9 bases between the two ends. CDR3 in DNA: TGTGCCAGCAGCTTAGTGAGTGGGGCAGATACGCAGTATTTT. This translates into CASSLVSGADTQYF.

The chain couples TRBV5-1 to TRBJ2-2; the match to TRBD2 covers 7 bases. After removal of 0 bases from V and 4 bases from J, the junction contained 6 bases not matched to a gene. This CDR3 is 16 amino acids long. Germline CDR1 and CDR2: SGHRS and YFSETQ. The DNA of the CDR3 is TGCGCCAGCAGCTTGGCCGTCGGGAGGCGCACCGGGGAGCTGTTTTTT. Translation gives CASSLAVGRRTGELFF.

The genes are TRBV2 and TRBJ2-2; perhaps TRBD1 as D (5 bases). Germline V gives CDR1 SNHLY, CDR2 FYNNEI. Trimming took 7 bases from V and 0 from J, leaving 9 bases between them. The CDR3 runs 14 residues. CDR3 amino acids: CASTPTANTGELFF. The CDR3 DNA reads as TGTGCCAGCACACCGACAGCGAACACCGGGGAGCTGTTTTTT.

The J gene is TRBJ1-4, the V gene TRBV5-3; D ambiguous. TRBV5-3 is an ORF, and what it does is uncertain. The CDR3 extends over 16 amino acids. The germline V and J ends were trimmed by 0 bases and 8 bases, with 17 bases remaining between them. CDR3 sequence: CARSLDVEVLKEKLFF. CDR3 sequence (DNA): TGTGCCAGAAGCTTGGATGTTGAGGTGCTGAAAGAAAAACTGTTTTTT.

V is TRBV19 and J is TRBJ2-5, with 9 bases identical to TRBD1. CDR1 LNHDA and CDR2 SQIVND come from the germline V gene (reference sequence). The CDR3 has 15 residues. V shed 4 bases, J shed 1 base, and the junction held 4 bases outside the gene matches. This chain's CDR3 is CASSSPGQGQETQYF. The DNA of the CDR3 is TGTGCCAGTAGTAGCCCGGGACAGGGCCAAGAGACCCAGTACTTC.

The CDR3 protein is CASSLADRPNEKLFF. As DNA, the CDR3 is TGTGCCAGTAGCCTTGCTGACAGACCGAATGAAAAACTGTTTTTT. The rearrangement links TRBV19 to TRBJ1-4; tentatively, D is TRBD1 (5 bases). The V and J ends lost 6 bases and 5 bases respectively, with 16 bases between them. CDR1 and CDR2 (germline): LNHDA, SQIVND (reference sequence). CDR3 length: 15 residues.

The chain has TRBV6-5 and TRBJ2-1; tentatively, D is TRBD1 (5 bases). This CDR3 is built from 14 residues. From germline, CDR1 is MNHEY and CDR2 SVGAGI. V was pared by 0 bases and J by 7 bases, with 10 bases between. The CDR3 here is CASSYSSRDNEQFF. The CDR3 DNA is TGTGCCAGCAGTTACTCGAGCAGGGATAATGAGCAGTTCTTC.

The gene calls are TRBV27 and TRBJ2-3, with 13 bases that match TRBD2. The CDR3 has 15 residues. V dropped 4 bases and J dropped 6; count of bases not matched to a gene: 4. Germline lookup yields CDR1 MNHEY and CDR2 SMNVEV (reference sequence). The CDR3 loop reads CASSSGLAGLDTQYF. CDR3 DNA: TGTGCCAGCAGTTCGGGACTAGCGGGATTGGATACGCAGTATTTT.

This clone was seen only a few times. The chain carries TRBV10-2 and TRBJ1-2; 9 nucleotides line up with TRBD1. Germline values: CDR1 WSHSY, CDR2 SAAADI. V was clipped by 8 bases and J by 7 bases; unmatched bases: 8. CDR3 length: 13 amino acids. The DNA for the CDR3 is TGCGCCAGCTCGGACAGGGGCACAAGTGGCTACACCTTC. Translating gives CASSDRGTSGYTF.

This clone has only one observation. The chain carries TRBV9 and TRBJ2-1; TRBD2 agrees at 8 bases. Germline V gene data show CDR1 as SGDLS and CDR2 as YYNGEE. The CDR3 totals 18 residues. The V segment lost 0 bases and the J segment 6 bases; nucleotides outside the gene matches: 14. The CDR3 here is CASSVDAMAAGEGNEQFF. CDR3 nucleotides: TGTGCCAGCAGCGTAGACGCGATGGCAGCGGGAGAAGGCAATGAGCAGTTCTTC.

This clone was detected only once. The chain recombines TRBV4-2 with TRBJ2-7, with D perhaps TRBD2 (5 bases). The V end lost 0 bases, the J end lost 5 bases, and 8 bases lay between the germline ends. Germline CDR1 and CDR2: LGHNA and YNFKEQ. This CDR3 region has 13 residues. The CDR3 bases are TGTGCCAGCAGCCAAGATCCGGGAAACGAGCAGTACTTC. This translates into CASSQDPGNEQYF.

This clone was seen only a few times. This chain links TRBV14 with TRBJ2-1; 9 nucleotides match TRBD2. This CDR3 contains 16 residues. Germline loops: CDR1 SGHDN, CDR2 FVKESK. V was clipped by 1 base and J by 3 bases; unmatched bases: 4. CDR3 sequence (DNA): TGTGCCAGCAGCCAAGCAGGGACTAGCCTCTACAATGAGCAGTTCTTC. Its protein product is CASSQAGTSLYNEQFF.

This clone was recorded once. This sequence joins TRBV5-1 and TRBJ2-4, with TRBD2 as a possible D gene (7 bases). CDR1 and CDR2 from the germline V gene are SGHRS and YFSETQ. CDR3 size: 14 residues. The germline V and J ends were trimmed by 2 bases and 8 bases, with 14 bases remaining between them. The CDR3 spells CASSFRGALDIQYF. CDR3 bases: TGCGCCAGCAGCTTCCGGGGGGCTCTGGACATTCAGTACTTC.

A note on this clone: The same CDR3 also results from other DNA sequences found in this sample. The chain's CDR3 is CASSPSGRAGDTQYF. In DNA, the CDR3 is TGTGCCAGCAGCCCGAGCGGGAGGGCCGGAGATACGCAGTATTTT. The chain employs TRBV11-1 and TRBJ2-3, with 10 nucleotides matching TRBD2. Losses at the gene ends were 5 bases for V and 5 bases for J; bases not matched to a gene: 7. CDR3 length equals 15 residues. Germline loops: CDR1 SGHAT, CDR2 FQDESV (reference sequence).

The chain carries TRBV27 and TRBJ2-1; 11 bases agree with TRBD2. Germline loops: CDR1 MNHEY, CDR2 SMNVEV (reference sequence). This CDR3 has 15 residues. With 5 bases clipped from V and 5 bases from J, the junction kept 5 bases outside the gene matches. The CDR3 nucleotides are TGTGCCAGCAGTCTTACTAGCGGGAGAAACAATGAGCAGTTCTTC. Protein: CASSLTSGRNNEQFF.

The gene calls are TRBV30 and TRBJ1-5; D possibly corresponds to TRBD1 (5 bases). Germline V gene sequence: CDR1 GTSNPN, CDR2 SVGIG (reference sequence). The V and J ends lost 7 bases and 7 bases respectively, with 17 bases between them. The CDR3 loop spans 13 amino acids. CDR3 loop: CALTRGSGQPQHF. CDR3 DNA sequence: TGTGCCTTAACTCGGGGGTCGGGGCAGCCCCAGCATTTT.

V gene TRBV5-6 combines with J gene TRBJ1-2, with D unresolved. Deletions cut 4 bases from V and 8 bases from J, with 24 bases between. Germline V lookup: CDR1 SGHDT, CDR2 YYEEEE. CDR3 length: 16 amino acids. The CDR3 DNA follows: TGTGCCAGCAGCCCTAAAGTCCCGGGGTCCCCAAAGGGCTACACCTTC. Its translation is CASSPKVPGSPKGYTF.

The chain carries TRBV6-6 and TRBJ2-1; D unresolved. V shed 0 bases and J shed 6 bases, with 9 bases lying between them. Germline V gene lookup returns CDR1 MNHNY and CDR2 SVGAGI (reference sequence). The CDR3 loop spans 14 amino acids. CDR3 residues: CASSYSDPGNEQFF. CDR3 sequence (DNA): TGTGCCAGCAGTTACTCGGATCCCGGCAATGAGCAGTTCTTC.

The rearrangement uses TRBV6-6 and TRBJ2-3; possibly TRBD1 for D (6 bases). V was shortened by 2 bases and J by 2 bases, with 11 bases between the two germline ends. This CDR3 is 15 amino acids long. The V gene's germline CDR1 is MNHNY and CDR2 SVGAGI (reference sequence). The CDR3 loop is CASSYGQIPTDTQYF. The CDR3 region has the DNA TGTGCCAGCAGTTACGGACAGATACCCACAGATACGCAGTATTTT.

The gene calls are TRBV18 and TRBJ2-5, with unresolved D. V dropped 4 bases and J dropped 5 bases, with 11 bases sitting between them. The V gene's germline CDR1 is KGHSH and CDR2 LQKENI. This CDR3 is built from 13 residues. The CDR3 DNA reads TGTGCCAGCTCACTCAGCCGACGGGAGACCCAGTACTTC. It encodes CASSLSRRETQYF.

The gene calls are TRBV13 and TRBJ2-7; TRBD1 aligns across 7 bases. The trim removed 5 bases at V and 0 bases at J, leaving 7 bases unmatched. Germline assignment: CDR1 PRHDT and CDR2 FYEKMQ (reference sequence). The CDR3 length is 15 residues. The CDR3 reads CASSLGGQSSYEQYF. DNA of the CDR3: TGTGCCAGCAGCCTTGGGGGACAGTCCTCCTACGAGCAGTACTTC.

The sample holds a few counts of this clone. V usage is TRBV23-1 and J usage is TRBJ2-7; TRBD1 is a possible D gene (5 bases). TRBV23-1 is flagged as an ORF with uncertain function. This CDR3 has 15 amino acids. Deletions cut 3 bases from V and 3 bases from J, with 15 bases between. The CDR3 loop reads CASSHKGLLHYEQYF. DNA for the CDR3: TGCGCCAGCAGTCACAAGGGGCTCCTCCACTACGAGCAGTACTTC.

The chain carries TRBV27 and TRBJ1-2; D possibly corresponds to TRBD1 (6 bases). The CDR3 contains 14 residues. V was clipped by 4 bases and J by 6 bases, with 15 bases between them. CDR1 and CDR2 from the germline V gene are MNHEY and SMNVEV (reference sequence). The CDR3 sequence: CASSWGPPLNGYTF. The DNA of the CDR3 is TGTGCCAGCAGTTGGGGGCCTCCCCTTAATGGCTACACCTTC.

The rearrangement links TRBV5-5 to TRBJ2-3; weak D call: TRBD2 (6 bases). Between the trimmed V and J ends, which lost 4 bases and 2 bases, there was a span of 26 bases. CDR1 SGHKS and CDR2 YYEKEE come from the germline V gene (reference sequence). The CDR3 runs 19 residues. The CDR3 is CASSQMGTAFQKSTDTQYF. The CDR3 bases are TGTGCCAGCAGCCAAATGGGGACTGCGTTCCAAAAATCCACAGATACGCAGTATTTT. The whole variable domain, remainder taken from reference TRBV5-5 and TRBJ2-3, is DAGVTQSPTHLIKTRGQQVTLRCSPISGHKSVSWYQQVLGQGPQFIFQYYEKEERGRGNFPDRFSARQFPNYSSELNVNALLLGDSALYLCASSQMGTAFQKSTDTQYFGPGTRLTVL.

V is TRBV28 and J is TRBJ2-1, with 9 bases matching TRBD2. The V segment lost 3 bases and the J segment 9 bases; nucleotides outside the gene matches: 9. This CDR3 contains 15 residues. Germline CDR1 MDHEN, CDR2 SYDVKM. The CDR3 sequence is CASSFLRGRVGEQFF. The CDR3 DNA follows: TGTGCCAGCAGTTTTCTCCGCGGGAGGGTTGGTGAGCAGTTCTTC. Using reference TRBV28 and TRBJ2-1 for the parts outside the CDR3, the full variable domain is DVKVTQSSRYLVKRTGEKVFLECVQDMDHENMFWYRQDPGLGLRLIYFSYDVKMKEKGDIPEGYSVSREKKERFSLILESASTNQTSMYLCASSFLRGRVGEQFFGPGTRLTVL.

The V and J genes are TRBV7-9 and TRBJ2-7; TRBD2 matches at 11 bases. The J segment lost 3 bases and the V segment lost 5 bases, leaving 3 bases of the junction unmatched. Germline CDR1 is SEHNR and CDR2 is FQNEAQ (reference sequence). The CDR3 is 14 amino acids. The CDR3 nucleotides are TGTGCCAGCAGCCCTACTAGCGGGAGCTACGAGCAGTACTTC. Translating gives CASSPTSGSYEQYF.

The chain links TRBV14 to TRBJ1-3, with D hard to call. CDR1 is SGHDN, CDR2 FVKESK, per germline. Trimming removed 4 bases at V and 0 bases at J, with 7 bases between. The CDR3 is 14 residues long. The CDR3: CASSPRLSGNTIYF. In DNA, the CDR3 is TGTGCCAGCAGCCCGAGGCTCTCTGGAAACACCATATATTTT. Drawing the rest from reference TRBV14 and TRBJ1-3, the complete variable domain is EAGVTQFPSHSVIEKGQTVTLRCDPISGHDNLYWYRRVMGKEIKFLLHFVKESKQDESGMPNNRFLAERTGGTYSTLKVQPAELEDSGVYFCASSPRLSGNTIYFGEGSWLTVV.